This record concerns one TCR beta chain sequence. As yet, its antigen is unknown. This sample was included in a study of T cell responses to AZD1222 COVID-19 vaccine. Whole-study findings and limits: Dominant CD4 TCR responses targeted spike regions 160-218 and 743-854. Donors were mostly white British, more females; clonal diversity possibly underestimated. Just 5 or 6 AZD1222 recipients tested seropositive at baseline.

TCRdb's copy holds only in-frame clones and misses some; the assay was immunoSEQ multiplex PCR. The sample lists around 160,000 clones; roughly nine tenths were seen once. The length of the CDR3 is 14 residues. Germline loops: CDR1 SGHVS, CDR2 FNYEAQ. V dropped 5 bases and J dropped 3 bases, with 14 bases sitting between them. Investigators merged groups given second doses at roughly 4 or roughly 12 weeks. The source is an adult who received the AZD1222 COVID-19 vaccine. The chain is built from TRBV7-6 and TRBJ2-7, with a possible D match to TRBD1 (5 bases). The sample here was peripheral blood, taken 28 days after the second AZD1222 dose. The CDR3 DNA reads TGTGCCAGCAGCCCCGACAGCCACTTCTACGAGCAGTACTTC. Its translation is CASSPDSHFYEQYF.